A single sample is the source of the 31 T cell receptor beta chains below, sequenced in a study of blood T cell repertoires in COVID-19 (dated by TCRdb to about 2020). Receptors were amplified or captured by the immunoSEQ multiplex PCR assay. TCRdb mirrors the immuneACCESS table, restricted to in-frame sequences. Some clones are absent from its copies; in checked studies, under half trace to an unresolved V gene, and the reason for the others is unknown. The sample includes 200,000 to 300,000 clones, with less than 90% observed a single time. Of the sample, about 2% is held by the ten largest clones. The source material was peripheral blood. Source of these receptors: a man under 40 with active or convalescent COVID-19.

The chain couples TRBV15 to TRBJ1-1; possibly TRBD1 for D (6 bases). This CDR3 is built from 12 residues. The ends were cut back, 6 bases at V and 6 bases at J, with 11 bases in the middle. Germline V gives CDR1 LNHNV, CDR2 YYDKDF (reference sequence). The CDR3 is CATSSGGPEAFF. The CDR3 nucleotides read TGTGCCACCAGTAGCGGGGGCCCTGAAGCTTTCTTT.

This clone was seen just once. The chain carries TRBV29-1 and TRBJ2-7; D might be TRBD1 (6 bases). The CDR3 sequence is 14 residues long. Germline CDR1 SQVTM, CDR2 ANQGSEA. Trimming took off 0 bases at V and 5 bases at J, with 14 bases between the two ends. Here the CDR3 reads CSVEEGAGVDEQYF. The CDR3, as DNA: TGCAGCGTTGAAGAGGGCGCAGGGGTAGACGAGCAGTACTTC.

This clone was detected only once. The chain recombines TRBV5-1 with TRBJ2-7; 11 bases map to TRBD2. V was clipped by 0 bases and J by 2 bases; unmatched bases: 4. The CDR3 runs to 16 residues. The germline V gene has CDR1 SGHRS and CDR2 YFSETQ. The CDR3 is CASSLGGTSGTYEQYF. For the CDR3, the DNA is TGCGCCAGCAGCTTGGGAGGGACTAGCGGAACCTACGAGCAGTACTTC.

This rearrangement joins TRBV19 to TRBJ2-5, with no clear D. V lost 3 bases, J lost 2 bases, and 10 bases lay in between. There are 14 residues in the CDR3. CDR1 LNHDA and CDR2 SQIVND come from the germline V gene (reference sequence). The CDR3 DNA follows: TGTGCCAGTAGTATCGCGTCCCTACAAGAGACCCAGTACTTC. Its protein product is CASSIASLQETQYF.

The CDR3 DNA reads TGTGCCAGCAGCTTAGGAATGCAGGGGATTAATCAGCCCCAGCATTTT. It is translated as CASSLGMQGINQPQHF. This chain uses TRBV7-2 with TRBJ1-5; the D gene is possibly TRBD1 (6 bases). Germline CDR1 is SGHTA and CDR2 is FQGNSA. V gave up 1 base and J gave up 4 bases, with 14 bases separating them. This CDR3 region has 16 residues. The entire variable domain, with the rest obtained from reference TRBV7-2 and TRBJ1-5, is as follows: GAGVSQSPSNKVTEKGKDVELRCDPISGHTALYWYRQSLGQGLEFLIYFQGNSAPDKSGLPSDRFSAERTGGSVSTLTIQRTQQEDSAVYLCASSLGMQGINQPQHFGDGTRLSIL.

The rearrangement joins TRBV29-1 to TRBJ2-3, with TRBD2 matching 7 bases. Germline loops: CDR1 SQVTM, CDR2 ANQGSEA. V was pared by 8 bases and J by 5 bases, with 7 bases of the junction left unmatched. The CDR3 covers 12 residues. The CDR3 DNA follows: TGCAGCACGAGACTAGCATTAGATACGCAGTATTTT. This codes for CSTRLALDTQYF.

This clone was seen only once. CDR3 loop: CASIQAELGSYNEQFF. CDR3 bases: TGTGCCAGCATCCAAGCGGAACTCGGGTCCTACAATGAGCAGTTCTTC. The chain uses TRBV7-9 and TRBJ2-1, with D tentatively TRBD2 (5 bases). Germline V gene data show CDR1 as SEHNR and CDR2 as FQNEAQ (reference sequence). V was trimmed by 7 bases and J by 1 base, leaving 17 bases between them. There are 16 residues in the CDR3. The full variable domain, with the rest looked up from reference TRBV7-9 and TRBJ2-1, is DTGVSQNPRHKITKRGQNVTFRCDPISEHNRLYWYRQTLGQGPEFLTYFQNEAQLEKSRLLSDRFSAERPKGSFSTLEIQRTEQGDSAMYLCASIQAELGSYNEQFFGPGTRLTVL.

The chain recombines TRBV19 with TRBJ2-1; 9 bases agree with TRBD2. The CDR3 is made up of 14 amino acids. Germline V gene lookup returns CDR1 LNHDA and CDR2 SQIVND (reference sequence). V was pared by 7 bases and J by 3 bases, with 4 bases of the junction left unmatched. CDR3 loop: CASKFSGGYNEQFF. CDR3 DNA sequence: TGTGCCAGTAAATTTAGCGGGGGCTACAATGAGCAGTTCTTC. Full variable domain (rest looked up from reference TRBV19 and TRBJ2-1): DGGITQSPKYLFRKEGQNVTLSCEQNLNHDAMYWYRQDPGQGLRLIYYSQIVNDFQKGDIAEGYSVSREKKESFPLTVTSAQKNPTAFYLCASKFSGGYNEQFFGPGTRLTVL.

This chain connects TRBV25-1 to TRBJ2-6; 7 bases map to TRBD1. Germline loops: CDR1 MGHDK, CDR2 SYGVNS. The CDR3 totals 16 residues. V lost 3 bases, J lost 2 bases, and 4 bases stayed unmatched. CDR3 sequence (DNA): TGTGCCAGCAGTGAGGGACAGACCGCTGGGGCCAACGTCCTGACTTTC. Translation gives CASSEGQTAGANVLTF.

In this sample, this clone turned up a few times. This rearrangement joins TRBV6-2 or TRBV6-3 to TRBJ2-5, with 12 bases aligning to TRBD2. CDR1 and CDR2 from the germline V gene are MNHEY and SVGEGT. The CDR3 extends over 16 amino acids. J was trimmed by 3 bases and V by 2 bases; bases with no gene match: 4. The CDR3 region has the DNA TGTGCCAGCAGTTACCTAGCGGGGGGGATCGAAGAGACCCAGTACTTC. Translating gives CASSYLAGGIEETQYF.

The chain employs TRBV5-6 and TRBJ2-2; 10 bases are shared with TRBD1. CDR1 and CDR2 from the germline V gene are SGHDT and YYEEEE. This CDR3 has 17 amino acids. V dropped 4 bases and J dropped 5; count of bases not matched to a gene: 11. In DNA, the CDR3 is TGTGCCAGCAGCCCGAGGTACGGGACAGGGGAAACCGGGGAGCTGTTTTTT. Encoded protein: CASSPRYGTGETGELFF.

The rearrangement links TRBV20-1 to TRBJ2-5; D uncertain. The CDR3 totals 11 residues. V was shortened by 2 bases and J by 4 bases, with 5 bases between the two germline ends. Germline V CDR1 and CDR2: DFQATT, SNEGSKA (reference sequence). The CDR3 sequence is CSARFGETQYF. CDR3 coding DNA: TGCAGTGCTAGATTCGGAGAGACCCAGTACTTC.

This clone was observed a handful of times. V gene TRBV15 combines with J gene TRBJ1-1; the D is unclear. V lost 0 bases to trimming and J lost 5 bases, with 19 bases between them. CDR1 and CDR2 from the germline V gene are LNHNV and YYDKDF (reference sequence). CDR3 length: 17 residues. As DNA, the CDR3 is TGTGCCACCAGCAGAGATTCATTCTTAGGAGGGAGGACTGAAGCTTTCTTT. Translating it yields CATSRDSFLGGRTEAFF.

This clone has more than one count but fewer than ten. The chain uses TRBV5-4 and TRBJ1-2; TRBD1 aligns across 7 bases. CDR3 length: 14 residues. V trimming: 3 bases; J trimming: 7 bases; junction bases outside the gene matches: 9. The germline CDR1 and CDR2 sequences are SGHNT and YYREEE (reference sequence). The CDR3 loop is CASSSLTGFGGYTF. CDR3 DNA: TGTGCCAGCAGCTCCCTGACAGGGTTTGGTGGCTACACCTTC.

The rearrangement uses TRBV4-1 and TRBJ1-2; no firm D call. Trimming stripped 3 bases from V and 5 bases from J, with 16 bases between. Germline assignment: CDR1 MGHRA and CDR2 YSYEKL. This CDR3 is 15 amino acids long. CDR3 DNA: TGCGCCAGCAGCCACTCACACGGAGTAGAATATGGCTACACCTTC. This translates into CASSHSHGVEYGYTF.

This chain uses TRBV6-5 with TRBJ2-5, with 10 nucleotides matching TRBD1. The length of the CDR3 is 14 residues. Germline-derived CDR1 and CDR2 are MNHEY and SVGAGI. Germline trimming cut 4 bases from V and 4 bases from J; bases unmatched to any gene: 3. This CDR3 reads CASSWDRGGETQYF. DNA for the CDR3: TGTGCCAGCAGTTGGGACAGGGGTGGAGAGACCCAGTACTTC.

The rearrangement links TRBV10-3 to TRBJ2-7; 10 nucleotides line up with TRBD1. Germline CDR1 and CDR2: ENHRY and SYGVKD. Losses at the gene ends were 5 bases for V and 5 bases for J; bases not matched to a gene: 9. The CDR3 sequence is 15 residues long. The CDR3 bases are TGTGCCATCAGTCAAGGACAGGGGGGATTAAACGAGCAGTACTTC. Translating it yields CAISQGQGGLNEQYF.

CDR3 DNA sequence: TGTGCCAGCAGCTTAGGTAGTAACAATGAGCAGTTCTTC. Its translation: CASSLGSNNEQFF. V usage is TRBV7-9 and J usage is TRBJ2-1, with D hard to call. In germline, CDR1 is SEHNR, CDR2 FQNEAQ (reference sequence). Trimming took off 1 base at V and 5 bases at J, with 6 bases between the two ends. CDR3 length: 13 amino acids.

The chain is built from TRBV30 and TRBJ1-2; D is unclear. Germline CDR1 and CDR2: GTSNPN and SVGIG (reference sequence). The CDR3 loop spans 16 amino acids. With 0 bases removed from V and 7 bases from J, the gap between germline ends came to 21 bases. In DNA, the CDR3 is TGTGCCTGGAGTGTAATGCCTAGCAACTTGGAGGGTGGCTACACCTTC. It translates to CAWSVMPSNLEGGYTF.

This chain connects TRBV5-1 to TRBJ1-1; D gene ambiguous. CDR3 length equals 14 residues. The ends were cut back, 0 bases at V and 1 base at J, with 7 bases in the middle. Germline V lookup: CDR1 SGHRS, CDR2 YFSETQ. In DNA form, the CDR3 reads TGCGCCAGCAGCTTGGACCCAGAGAACACTGAAGCTTTCTTT. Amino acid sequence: CASSLDPENTEAFF. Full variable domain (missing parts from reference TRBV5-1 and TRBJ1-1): KAGVTQTPRYLIKTRGQQVTLSCSPISGHRSVSWYQQTPGQGLQFLFEYFSETQRNKGNFPGRFSGRQFSNSRSEMNVSTLELGDSALYLCASSLDPENTEAFFGQGTRLTVV.

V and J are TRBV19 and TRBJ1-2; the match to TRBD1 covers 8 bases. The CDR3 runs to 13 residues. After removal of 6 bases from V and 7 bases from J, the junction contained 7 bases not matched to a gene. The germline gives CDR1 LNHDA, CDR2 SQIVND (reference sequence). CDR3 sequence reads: CASSTDRGTGYTF. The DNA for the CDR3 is TGTGCCAGTAGCACAGACAGGGGCACTGGCTACACCTTC.

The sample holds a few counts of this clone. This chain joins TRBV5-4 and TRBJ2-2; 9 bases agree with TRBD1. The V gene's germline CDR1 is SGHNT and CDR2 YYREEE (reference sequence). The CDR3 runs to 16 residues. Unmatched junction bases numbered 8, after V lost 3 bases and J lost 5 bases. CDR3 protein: CASSSPGTGKTGELFF. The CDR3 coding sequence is TGTGCCAGCAGCTCGCCAGGGACAGGGAAGACCGGGGAGCTGTTTTTT.

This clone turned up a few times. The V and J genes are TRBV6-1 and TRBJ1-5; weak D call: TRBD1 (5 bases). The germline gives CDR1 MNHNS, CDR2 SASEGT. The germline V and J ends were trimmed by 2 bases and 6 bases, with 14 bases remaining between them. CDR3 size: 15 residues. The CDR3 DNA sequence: TGTGCCAGCAGTGAATTGCAGACAGTGAGTCAGCCCCAGCATTTT. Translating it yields CASSELQTVSQPQHF.

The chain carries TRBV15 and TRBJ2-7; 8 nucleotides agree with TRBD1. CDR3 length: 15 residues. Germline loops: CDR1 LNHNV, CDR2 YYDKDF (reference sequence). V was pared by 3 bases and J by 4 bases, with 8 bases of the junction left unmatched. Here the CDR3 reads CATSSLGTGKYEQYF. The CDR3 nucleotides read TGTGCCACCAGCAGCCTAGGGACAGGCAAGTACGAGCAGTACTTC.

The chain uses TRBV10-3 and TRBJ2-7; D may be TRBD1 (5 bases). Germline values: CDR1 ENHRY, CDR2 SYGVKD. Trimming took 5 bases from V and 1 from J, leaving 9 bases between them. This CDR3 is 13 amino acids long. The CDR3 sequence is CAISQGQSYEQYF. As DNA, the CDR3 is TGTGCCATCAGTCAGGGTCAATCCTACGAGCAGTACTTC.

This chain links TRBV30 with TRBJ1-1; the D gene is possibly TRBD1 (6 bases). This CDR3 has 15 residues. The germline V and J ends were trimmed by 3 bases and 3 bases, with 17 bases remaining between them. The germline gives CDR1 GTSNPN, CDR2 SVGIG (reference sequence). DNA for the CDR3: TGTGCCTGGAGACACAAGGGGGTTAGGGACACTGAAGCTTTCTTT. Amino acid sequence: CAWRHKGVRDTEAFF.

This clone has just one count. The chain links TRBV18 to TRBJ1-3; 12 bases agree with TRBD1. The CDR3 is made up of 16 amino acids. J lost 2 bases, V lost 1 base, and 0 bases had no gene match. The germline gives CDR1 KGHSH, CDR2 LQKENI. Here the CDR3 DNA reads TGTGCCAGCTCACCACGGGACAGGGGGCCTGGAAACACCATATATTTT. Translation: CASSPRDRGPGNTIYF.

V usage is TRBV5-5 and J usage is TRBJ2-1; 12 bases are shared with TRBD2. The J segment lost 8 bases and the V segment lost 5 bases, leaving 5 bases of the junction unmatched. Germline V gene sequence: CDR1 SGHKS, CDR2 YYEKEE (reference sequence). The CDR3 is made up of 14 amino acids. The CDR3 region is CASSTSGGIHEQFF. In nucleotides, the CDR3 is TGTGCCAGCAGTACTAGCGGGGGGATACATGAGCAGTTCTTC.

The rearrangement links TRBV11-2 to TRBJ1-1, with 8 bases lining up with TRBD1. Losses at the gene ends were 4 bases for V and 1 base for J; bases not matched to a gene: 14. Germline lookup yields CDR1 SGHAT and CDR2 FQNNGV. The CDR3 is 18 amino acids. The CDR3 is CASSSGQVAPGQNTEAFF. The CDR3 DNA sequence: TGTGCCAGCAGCTCGGGACAGGTCGCGCCGGGGCAGAACACTGAAGCTTTCTTT.

The CDR3 reads CASGLRDRENTEAFF. CDR3 bases: TGTGCCAGCGGACTAAGAGACAGGGAGAACACTGAAGCTTTCTTT. The V and J genes are TRBV2 and TRBJ1-1, with 7 positions matching TRBD1. This CDR3 has 15 amino acids. V trimming: 8 bases; J trimming: 1 base; junction bases outside the gene matches: 10. The germline CDR1 and CDR2 sequences are SNHLY and FYNNEI.

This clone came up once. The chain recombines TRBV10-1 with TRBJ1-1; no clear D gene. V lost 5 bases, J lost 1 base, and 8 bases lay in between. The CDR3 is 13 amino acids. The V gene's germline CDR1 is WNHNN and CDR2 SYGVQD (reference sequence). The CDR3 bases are TGCGCCAGCAGTCCCAGTGGGAACACTGAAGCTTTCTTT. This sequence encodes CASSPSGNTEAFF.